The subject of this entry is one T cell receptor beta chain. Its target is not known. Participants comprised healthy donors of bone marrow. This PCR relied on a set of 60 Vbeta primers and 13 Jbeta primers. Produced via immunoSEQ multiplex PCR; TCRdb's table is partial and in-frame only. The sample shows roughly 100,000 clones, 60% to 80% of them seen only once. These data come from a study of cytomegalovirus exposure and HLA in healthy donors. Broader study findings: Researchers counted about 150 TCR beta chains as cytomegalovirus-associated. The majority of CMV-associated TCR beta chains were reported as apparently HLA-restricted in a later analysis. The classifier reportedly diagnosed cytomegalovirus status with high sensitivity and specificity.

The sequencing input was PBMCs. The origin of this receptor is a man in his sixties in good health and CMV-seropositive.

In DNA form, the CDR3 reads TGTGCCAGCAGCCTCTATAGGGACAGGGGCTATGGCTACACCTTC. Encoded protein: CASSLYRDRGYGYTF. V and J are TRBV11-2 and TRBJ1-2, with 10 bases lining up with TRBD1. V shed 5 bases and J 4 bases; nucleotides not matched to a gene: 7. This CDR3 is 15 amino acids long. Germline V lookup: CDR1 SGHAT, CDR2 FQNNGV.